Sequencing of this T cell receptor beta chain was carried out in a study of T cell responses to AZD1222 COVID-19 vaccine. At the level of the study: Both about-4-week and about-12-week second-dose recipients were combined. Whole-study results and caveats: Females outnumbered males among donors, who were mostly white British; clonal diversity was possibly underestimated. There were repertoire samples only from the period after the peak T cell response. Spike was spanned by vaccine-associated CD4 TCRs, which were dominant at 160-218 and 743-854.

This clone was counted between two and nine times. Its antigen remains unidentified. Data came from immunoSEQ multiplex PCR; TCRdb stores just in-frame clones and leaves some out. The data show roughly 150,000 clones, around nine tenths seen once. Sequencing used peripheral blood, obtained on day 0 of AZD1222 vaccination. The TCR originated in an adult in good health.

CDR3 protein: CASSQGTAKNTEAFF. The CDR3, as DNA: TGTGCCAGCAGCCAAGGGACGGCAAAGAACACTGAAGCTTTCTTT. The gene calls are TRBV11-1 and TRBJ1-1; perhaps TRBD1 as D (5 bases). Germline V gives CDR1 SGHAT, CDR2 FQDESV (reference sequence). The CDR3 is 15 amino acids. Trimming stripped 5 bases from V and 1 base from J, with 14 bases between.